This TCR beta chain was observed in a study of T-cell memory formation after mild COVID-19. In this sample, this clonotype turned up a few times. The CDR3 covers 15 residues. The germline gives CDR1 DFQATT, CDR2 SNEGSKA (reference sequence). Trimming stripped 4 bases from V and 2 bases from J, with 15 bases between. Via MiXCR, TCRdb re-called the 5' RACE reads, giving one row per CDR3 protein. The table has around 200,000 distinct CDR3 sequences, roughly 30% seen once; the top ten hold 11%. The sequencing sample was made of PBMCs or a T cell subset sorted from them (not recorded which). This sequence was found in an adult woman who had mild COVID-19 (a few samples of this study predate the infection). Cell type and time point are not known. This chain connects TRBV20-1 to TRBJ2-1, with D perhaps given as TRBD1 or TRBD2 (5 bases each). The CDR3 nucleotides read TGCAGTGCTAACGTAAGACAGAGGGCCTACAATGAGCAGTTCTTC. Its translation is CSANVRQRAYNEQFF.